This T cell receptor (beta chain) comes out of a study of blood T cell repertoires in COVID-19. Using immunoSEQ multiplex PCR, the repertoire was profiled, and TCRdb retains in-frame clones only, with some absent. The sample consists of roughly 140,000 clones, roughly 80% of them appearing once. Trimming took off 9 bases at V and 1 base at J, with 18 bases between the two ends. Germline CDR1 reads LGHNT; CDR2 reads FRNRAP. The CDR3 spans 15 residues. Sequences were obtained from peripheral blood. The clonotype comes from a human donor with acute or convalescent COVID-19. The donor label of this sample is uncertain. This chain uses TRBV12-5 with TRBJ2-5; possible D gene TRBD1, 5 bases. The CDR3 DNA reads TGTGCTAGCTTAGACGACAGATCCCTCCAAGAGACCCAGTACTTC. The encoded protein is CASLDDRSLQETQYF.